This T cell receptor (beta chain) derives from a study of T cell repertoires in cytomegalovirus infection. Background on the study: CMV infection and matching HLA type were both indicated by public TCR beta signatures. Study conclusions and caveats: Individuals carrying CMV plus the relevant HLA were identified by cumulative frequency of public TCR beta families. In two of eight donors, the top clonotype was HLA-C-restricted CMV-specific.

One entry per CDR3 protein results from TCRdb running MiXCR on the reads. Of some 180,000 distinct CDR3 sequences in the sample, roughly 17% were seen once. A note on this clonotype: Its target is not known.

Trimming took off 3 bases at V and 0 bases at J, with 6 bases between the two ends. Looked up from germline, CDR1 is DFQATT and CDR2 is SNEGSKA (reference sequence). The CDR3 has 12 amino acids. The V call is TRBV20-1, the J call TRBJ2-7, with a possible D match to TRBD2 (6 bases). Sequencing used CD8+ T cells from PBMCs. The TCR was taken from a human donor in good health (CMV status not recorded). Some clones in this sample may be carry-over from other donors' samples. The CDR3, as DNA: TGCAGTGCTAGGGGGGGCTCCTACGAGCAGTACTTC. Translation: CSARGGSYEQYF.